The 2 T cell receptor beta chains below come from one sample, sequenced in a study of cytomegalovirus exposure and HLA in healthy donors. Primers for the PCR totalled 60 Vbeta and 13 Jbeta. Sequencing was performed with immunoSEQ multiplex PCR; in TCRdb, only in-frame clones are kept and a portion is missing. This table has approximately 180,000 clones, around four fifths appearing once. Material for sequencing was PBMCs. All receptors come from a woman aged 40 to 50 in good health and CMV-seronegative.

The CDR3 nucleotides read TGTGCCAGCAGGACAGGGTATAACACCGGGGAGCTGTTTTTT. This sequence encodes CASRTGYNTGELFF. The rearrangement uses TRBV2 and TRBJ2-2, with TRBD1 identical over 7 bases. Germline V gene data show CDR1 as SNHLY and CDR2 as FYNNEI. The CDR3 runs 14 residues. J gave up 2 bases and V 6 bases, and 3 bases lay outside the gene matches. The complete variable domain, with remaining parts taken from reference TRBV2 and TRBJ2-2, reads EPEVTQTPSHQVTQMGQEVILRCVPISNHLYFYWYRQILGQKVEFLVSFYNNEISEKSEIFDDQFSVERPDGSNFTLKIRSTKLEDSAMYFCASRTGYNTGELFFGEGSRLTVL.

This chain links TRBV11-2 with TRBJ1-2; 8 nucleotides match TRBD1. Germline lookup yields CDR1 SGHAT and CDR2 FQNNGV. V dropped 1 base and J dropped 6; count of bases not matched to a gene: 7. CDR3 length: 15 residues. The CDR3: CASSLGAGGRDGYTF. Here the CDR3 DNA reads TGTGCCAGCAGCTTAGGGGCAGGGGGCAGGGATGGCTACACCTTC.